The table lists the clone carrying this T cell receptor beta chain with a few counts. There are 16 residues in the CDR3. Trimming took off 2 bases at V and 7 bases at J, with 18 bases between the two ends. Germline V gene lookup returns CDR1 LNHNV and CDR2 YYDKDF (reference sequence). The PCR contained 60 Vbeta and 13 Jbeta primers. Produced via immunoSEQ multiplex PCR; TCRdb's table is partial and in-frame only. The profile shows roughly 120,000 clones, 70% to 80% of them singletons. The data are from a study of cytomegalovirus exposure and HLA in healthy donors. Sequenced sample: PBMCs. The clonotype was recovered from a man between 45 and 60 years old in good health and CMV-seropositive. This chain joins TRBV15 and TRBJ2-1; the D gene is possibly TRBD2 (6 bases). The CDR3 DNA is TGTGCCACCAGCAGATTAGCGGAGTCGGTATGGAATGAGCAGTTCTTC. Translation gives CATSRLAESVWNEQFF.